Listed below are T cell receptor beta chains from one sample, sequenced in a study of blood T cell repertoires in COVID-19. Method: immunoSEQ multiplex PCR; TCRdb's copy keeps in-frame clones and lacks some. The repertoire holds under 300,000 clones, with 85% to 90% as singletons. Sequencing was done on a sample of PBMCs or T cells enriched from blood (not recorded which). Receptors were obtained from a woman aged 55-69 years in a cohort exposed to, infected with or recovered from COVID-19 (not recorded which). The CDR3 runs from the conserved cysteine through the conserved F or W. D genes are given only for firm matches. Clone size is shown for a subset of rows, as once, few, many or a class of expanded clone.

size: once; V: TRBV7-9; J: TRBJ2-3; D: -; CDR3: CASSTGDTQYF; DNA: TGTGCCAGCAGCACAGGGGATACGCAGTATTTT
size: -; V: TRBV28; J: TRBJ1-1; D: -; CDR3: CASYPGGTENTEAFF; DNA: TGTGCCAGCTACCCTGGGGGGACGGAGAACACTGAAGCTTTCTTT
size: -; V: TRBV19; J: TRBJ1-1; D: TRBD1; CDR3: CASSPKTGGKAFF; DNA: TGTGCCAGTAGTCCAAAGACAGGGGGCAAGGCTTTCTTT
size: -; V: TRBV6-6; J: TRBJ2-1; D: -; CDR3: CASSMAGQKFF; DNA: TGTGCCAGCAGTATGGCGGGACAGAAGTTCTTC
size: -; V: TRBV19; J: TRBJ2-3; D: -; CDR3: CASSRRTAAYTQYF; DNA: TGTGCCAGTAGTAGGCGGACAGCAGCCTATACGCAGTATTTT
size: -; V: TRBV9; J: TRBJ2-7; D: TRBD2; CDR3: CASSETSGPDYEQYF; DNA: TGTGCCAGCAGCGAAACTAGCGGACCCGATTACGAGCAGTACTTC
size: -; V: TRBV25-1; J: TRBJ2-6; D: -; CDR3: CASSETGKHSGANVLTF; DNA: TGTGCCAGCAGTGAAACAGGGAAACACTCTGGGGCCAACGTCCTGACTTTC
size: -; V: TRBV27; J: TRBJ2-5; D: TRBD2; CDR3: CASSSGLAGGPGQETQYF; DNA: TGTGCCAGCAGTTCGGGACTAGCGGGAGGGCCGGGGCAAGAGACCCAGTACTTC
size: -; V: TRBV9; J: TRBJ2-1; D: TRBD2; CDR3: CASSVAGLAGDKAYNEQFF; DNA: TGTGCCAGCAGCGTAGCGGGACTAGCGGGAGATAAGGCCTACAATGAGCAGTTCTTC
size: few; V: TRBV3-1/TRBV3-2; J: TRBJ1-3; D: -; CDR3: CASSQVAGSGNTIYF; DNA: TGTGCCAGCAGCCAAGTCGCGGGGTCTGGAAACACCATATATTTT
size: -; V: TRBV5-1; J: TRBJ1-5; D: -; CDR3: CASSPGTFNSNQPQHF; DNA: TGCGCCAGCAGCCCGGGGACTTTCAATAGCAATCAGCCCCAGCATTTT
size: -; V: TRBV24-1; J: TRBJ2-3; D: -; CDR3: CATSDWGSTDTQYF; DNA: TGTGCCACCAGTGATTGGGGCAGCACAGATACGCAGTATTTT
size: -; V: TRBV6-5; J: TRBJ1-2; D: -; CDR3: CASSLTTNYGYTF; DNA: TGTGCCAGCAGTTTAACAACTAACTATGGCTACACCTTC
size: once; V: TRBV9; J: TRBJ2-7; D: TRBD1; CDR3: CASSSGQGLHEQYF; DNA: TGTGCCAGCAGCTCCGGACAGGGGTTGCACGAGCAGTACTTC
size: few; V: TRBV3-1/TRBV3-2; J: TRBJ2-6; D: -; CDR3: CASSQDRGSSGANVLTF; DNA: TGTGCCAGCAGCCAAGATCGCGGAAGCTCTGGGGCCAACGTCCTGACTTTC
size: -; V: TRBV5-1; J: TRBJ2-1; D: TRBD2; CDR3: CASSLTSGLDEQFF; DNA: TGCGCCAGCAGCTTGACTAGCGGACTTGATGAGCAGTTCTTC
size: -; V: TRBV20-1; J: TRBJ2-3; D: TRBD1; CDR3: CSASSLGTATDTQYF; DNA: TGCAGTGCTAGTAGTCTCGGGACAGCCACAGATACGCAGTATTTT
size: once; V: TRBV20-1; J: TRBJ2-7; D: TRBD2; CDR3: CSASPGTSDSYEQYF; DNA: TGCAGTGCTAGTCCCGGGACTAGCGACTCCTACGAGCAGTACTTC
size: -; V: TRBV18; J: TRBJ1-4; D: TRBD1; CDR3: CASSPRDRGELFF; DNA: TGTGCCAGCTCACCCCGGGACAGGGGGGAACTGTTTTTT
size: -; V: TRBV28; J: TRBJ1-6; D: -; CDR3: CASSLSGNYNSPLHF; DNA: TGTGCCAGCAGTTTATCAGGGAACTATAATTCACCCCTCCACTTT
size: -; V: TRBV19; J: TRBJ1-5; D: TRBD1; CDR3: CASSILRGQGFMGNQPQHF; DNA: TGTGCCAGTAGTATACTACGGGGACAGGGCTTCATGGGCAATCAGCCCCAGCATTTT
size: -; V: TRBV7-9; J: TRBJ1-3; D: TRBD1; CDR3: CASSGRDRGRGNTIYF; DNA: TGTGCCAGCAGCGGTAGAGACAGGGGCCGTGGAAACACCATATATTTT
size: -; V: TRBV7-2; J: TRBJ2-1; D: TRBD2; CDR3: CASSFRLAGDNEQFF; DNA: TGTGCCAGCAGCTTCAGACTAGCGGGAGACAATGAGCAGTTCTTC
size: once; V: TRBV13; J: TRBJ1-6; D: -; CDR3: CASSLEGRGKLSPLHF; DNA: TGTGCCAGCAGCTTAGAGGGCAGGGGCAAACTTTCACCCCTCCACTTT
size: -; V: TRBV7-2; J: TRBJ2-2; D: TRBD1; CDR3: CASSPPRTGQTGELFF; DNA: TGTGCCAGCAGCCCGCCGCGGACAGGGCAGACCGGGGAGCTGTTTTTT
size: few; V: TRBV30; J: TRBJ2-5; D: -; CDR3: CAWSPGGLGLQETQYF; DNA: TGTGCCTGGAGTCCAGGAGGGTTGGGGCTCCAAGAGACCCAGTACTTC
size: -; V: TRBV2; J: TRBJ1-2; D: -; CDR3: CASSLRGSEGYTF; DNA: TGTGCCAGCAGTTTGAGAGGTTCCGAGGGCTACACCTTC
size: -; V: TRBV7-2; J: TRBJ2-6; D: TRBD1; CDR3: CASSLVAGGGSGANVLTF; DNA: TGTGCCAGCAGCTTAGTAGCAGGGGGCGGCTCTGGGGCCAACGTCCTGACTTTC
size: -; V: TRBV25-1; J: TRBJ2-1; D: -; CDR3: CASSEVKRSEQFF; DNA: TGTGCCAGCAGTGAAGTTAAGAGGAGTGAGCAGTTCTTC
size: once; V: TRBV6-5; J: TRBJ1-5; D: -; CDR3: CASSYSGRAGQPQHF; DNA: TGTGCCAGCAGTTACTCAGGGAGGGCGGGTCAGCCCCAGCATTTT
size: few; V: TRBV14; J: TRBJ2-1; D: -; CDR3: CASSQLALSYNEQFF; DNA: TGTGCCAGCAGCCAACTAGCCCTCTCCTACAATGAGCAGTTCTTC
size: -; V: TRBV19; J: TRBJ1-4; D: TRBD1; CDR3: CASSVLYRGQDEKLFF; DNA: TGTGCCAGTAGTGTCCTCTACAGGGGGCAAGATGAAAAACTGTTTTTT
size: -; V: TRBV5-1; J: TRBJ2-2; D: TRBD1; CDR3: CASSWDRLNTGELFF; DNA: TGCGCCAGCAGCTGGGACAGGCTGAACACCGGGGAGCTGTTTTTT
size: -; V: TRBV2; J: TRBJ1-5; D: TRBD1; CDR3: CASSDARDRDSNQPQHF; DNA: TGTGCCAGCAGTGATGCCCGGGACAGGGATTCCAATCAGCCCCAGCATTTT
size: -; V: TRBV5-4; J: TRBJ2-1; D: TRBD2; CDR3: CASSRLAGPYNEQFF; DNA: TGTGCCAGCAGCCGACTAGCGGGACCCTACAATGAGCAGTTCTTC
size: once; V: TRBV18; J: TRBJ2-1; D: TRBD1; CDR3: CASSPSTGYNEQFF; DNA: TGTGCCAGCTCACCATCGACAGGGTACAATGAGCAGTTCTTC
size: -; V: TRBV19; J: TRBJ2-2; D: -; CDR3: CASSEQGFNGELFF; DNA: TGTGCCAGTAGTGAACAGGGTTTTAACGGGGAGCTGTTTTTT
size: once; V: TRBV20-1; J: TRBJ2-7; D: -; CDR3: CSASKSPIEQYF; DNA: TGCAGTGCTAGTAAGAGTCCCATTGAGCAGTACTTC
size: -; V: TRBV9; J: TRBJ1-4; D: TRBD1; CDR3: CASSLGQGLSNEKLFF; DNA: TGTGCCAGCAGCTTGGGACAGGGCCTTTCTAATGAAAAACTGTTTTTT
size: -; V: TRBV5-8; J: TRBJ2-5; D: TRBD1; CDR3: CASSDGTGEFQETQYF; DNA: TGTGCCAGCAGCGACGGGACAGGAGAGTTCCAAGAGACCCAGTACTTC
size: -; V: TRBV30; J: TRBJ2-1; D: TRBD2; CDR3: CAWSVHRTSGRAYNEQFF; DNA: TGTGCCTGGAGTGTACACCGAACTAGCGGGAGGGCCTACAATGAGCAGTTCTTC
size: -; V: TRBV5-1; J: TRBJ2-7; D: -; CDR3: CASSGGPSGPEQYF; DNA: TGCGCCAGCAGCGGAGGGCCATCAGGGCCCGAGCAGTACTTC